This TCR beta chain appears in the sequencing data of a study of blood T cell repertoires in COVID-19. A COVID-19 case was met by exposed participants within 2 weeks before study entry. Produced via immunoSEQ multiplex PCR; TCRdb's table is partial and in-frame only. This table holds some 270,000 clones, around 83% found once. The germline V gene encodes CDR1 LGHDT and CDR2 YNNKEL (reference sequence). This CDR3 region has 13 residues. Between the trimmed V and J ends, which lost 5 bases and 0 bases, there was a span of 8 bases. The sample comprised PBMCs or T cells enriched from blood (not recorded which). The sequence came from a woman aged 45-60 years who had been exposed to COVID-19. The rearrangement links TRBV3-1 (or the pseudogene TRBV3-2) to TRBJ2-7; D ambiguous. In DNA, the CDR3 is TGTGCCAGCAGCGATTACAGCTCCTACGAGCAGTACTTC. Translating gives CASSDYSSYEQYF.